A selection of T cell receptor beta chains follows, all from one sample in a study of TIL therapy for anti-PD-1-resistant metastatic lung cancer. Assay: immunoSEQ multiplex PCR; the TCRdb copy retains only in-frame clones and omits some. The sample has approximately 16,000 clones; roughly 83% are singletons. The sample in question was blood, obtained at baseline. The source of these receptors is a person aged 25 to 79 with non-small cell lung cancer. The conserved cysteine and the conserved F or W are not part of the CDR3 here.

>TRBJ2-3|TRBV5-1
ASKVAGANTQY
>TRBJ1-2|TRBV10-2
ASAGQGALLNYGYT
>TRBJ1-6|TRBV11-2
ASSLADSLSSYNSPLH
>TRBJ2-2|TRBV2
ASSWTSGGATGELF
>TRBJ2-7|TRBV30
AWRPGQGAREQY
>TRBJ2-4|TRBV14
ASSQASLGIAKNIQY
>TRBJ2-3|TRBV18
ASSPVATRTDTQY
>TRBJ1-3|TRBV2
ASSEGAGSRNTIY
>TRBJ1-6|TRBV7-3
ASSRTGGSSPLH
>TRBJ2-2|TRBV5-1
ASSFLGTGELF
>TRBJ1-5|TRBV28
ASSRPSRDSSNQPQH
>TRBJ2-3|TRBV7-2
ASSRLAGHSGDTQY
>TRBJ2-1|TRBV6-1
ASSETGIRRYNEQF
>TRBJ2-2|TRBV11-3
ASSLRDRVTGELF
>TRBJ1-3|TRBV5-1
ASSSSGAPDTIY
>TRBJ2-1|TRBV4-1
ASSPRTVLINEQF
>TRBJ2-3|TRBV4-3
ASSHLTSDGQY
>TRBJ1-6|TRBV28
ASRLPAGSYNSPLH
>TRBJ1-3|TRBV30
AWTHQGLERNTIY
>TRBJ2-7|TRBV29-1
SVGRTDEQY
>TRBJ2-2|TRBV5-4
ASSITGELF
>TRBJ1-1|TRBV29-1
SGGQGRMENTEAF
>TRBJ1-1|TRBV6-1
ASNPRGSTEAF
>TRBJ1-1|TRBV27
ASSLLAGKAF
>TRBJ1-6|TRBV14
ASSRGPPNSPLH
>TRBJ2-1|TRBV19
ATASGGADEQF
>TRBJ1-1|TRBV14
ASSSYPFSEPEAF
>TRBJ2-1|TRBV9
ASSAPLGNNEQF
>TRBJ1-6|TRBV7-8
ASSLQGYNSPLH
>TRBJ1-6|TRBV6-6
ASREQGALRNSPLH
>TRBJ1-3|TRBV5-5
ASSTAGGSGNTIY